The 15 T cell receptor beta chains given below trace back to one sample, sequenced in a study of blood T cell repertoires in COVID-19 (dated by TCRdb to about 2020). Libraries were made using the immunoSEQ multiplex PCR assay. TCRdb took this table from immuneACCESS and kept in-frame rearrangements with V and J called. Such tables lack part of the clones; where checked against another copy, unresolved V genes explain under half of the gap, and the rest is unexplained. Across this sample there are over 250,000 clones, with approximately 86% seen only once. Of the sample, approximately 9.8% falls within the top ten clones. Sequencing was carried out using peripheral blood. The receptors derive from a man aged 40-49 years who had recovered from COVID-19.

The V and J genes are TRBV5-6 and TRBJ2-7; 12 bases align to TRBD2. This CDR3 spans 15 amino acids. The germline V gene has CDR1 SGHDT and CDR2 YYEEEE. V was pared by 4 bases and J by 2 bases, with 4 bases of the junction left unmatched. CDR3 residues: CASSPLAGGPYEQYF. The CDR3 region has the DNA TGTGCCAGCAGCCCACTAGCGGGAGGCCCCTACGAGCAGTACTTC. The whole variable domain, filled in from reference TRBV5-6 and TRBJ2-7, reads DAGVTQSPTHLIKTRGQQVTLRCSPKSGHDTVSWYQQALGQGPQFIFQYYEEEERQRGNFPDRFSGHQFPNYSSELNVNALLLGDSALYLCASSPLAGGPYEQYFGPGTRLTVT.

The rearrangement uses TRBV3-1 (or the pseudogene TRBV3-2) and TRBJ2-7; 13 bases map to TRBD2. Germline CDR1 is LGHDT and CDR2 is YNNKEL (reference sequence). Unmatched junction bases numbered 13, after V lost 2 bases and J lost 6 bases. CDR3 size: 18 residues. The CDR3 loop reads CASSQQLAGGLKALEQYF. As DNA, the CDR3 is TGTGCCAGCAGCCAACAACTAGCGGGAGGGCTCAAGGCCCTCGAGCAGTACTTC.

J is TRBJ1-2 and V is TRBV29-1, with D possibly TRBD1 on 5 matching bases. Germline CDR1 reads SQVTM; CDR2 reads ANQGSEA. The CDR3 totals 11 residues. V was shortened by 3 bases and J by 8 bases, with 10 bases between the two germline ends. CDR3 protein: CSVEGREGYTF. The CDR3 bases are TGCAGCGTTGAGGGCAGGGAAGGCTACACCTTC. Based on the CDR3 plus reference TRBV29-1 and TRBJ1-2, the full variable domain is SAVISQKPSRDICQRGTSLTIQCQVDSQVTMMFWYRQQPGQSLTLIATANQGSEATYESGFVIDKFPISRPNLTFSTLTVSNMSPEDSSIYLCSVEGREGYTFGSGTRLTVV.

The chain couples TRBV4-3 to TRBJ1-2, with D maybe TRBD1 (5 bases). V dropped 0 bases and J dropped 7 bases, with 12 bases sitting between them. Germline V gives CDR1 LGHNA, CDR2 YSLEER. This CDR3 is built from 14 residues. The CDR3 region has the DNA TGCGCCAGCAGCCAAGAGGTCAGGGAGGGTGGCTACACCTTC. Residues: CASSQEVREGGYTF.

This rearrangement joins TRBV5-4 to TRBJ1-1, with TRBD1 identical over 8 bases. Germline V lookup: CDR1 SGHNT, CDR2 YYREEE (reference sequence). The ends lost 5 bases at V and 11 bases at J; junction bases unmatched: 8. The CDR3 runs 12 residues. CDR3 protein: CASSLDRGSAFF. CDR3 nucleotides: TGTGCCAGCAGTCTAGACAGGGGTAGTGCTTTCTTT.

The V call is TRBV27, the J call TRBJ2-3; the match to TRBD2 covers 8 bases. CDR3 length equals 11 residues. The V gene's germline CDR1 is MNHEY and CDR2 SMNVEV (reference sequence). Unmatched junction bases numbered 4, after V lost 8 bases and J lost 9 bases. This chain's CDR3 is CASRGGRTQYF. The CDR3 bases are TGTGCCAGCCGGGGGGGGAGGACGCAGTATTTT.

The V and J genes are TRBV7-8 and TRBJ2-7, with 10 bases that match TRBD2. Germline CDR1 SGHVS, CDR2 FQNEAQ. The trim removed 1 base at V and 2 bases at J, leaving 11 bases unmatched. This CDR3 comprises 18 residues. CDR3 protein: CASSLVGLAGAKAYEQYF. In DNA, the CDR3 is TGTGCCAGCAGCTTAGTGGGGCTAGCGGGGGCGAAAGCCTACGAGCAGTACTTC.

The rearrangement uses TRBV2 and TRBJ2-5, with 8 bases matching TRBD2. This CDR3 comprises 17 residues. V lost 4 bases, J lost 1 base, and 11 bases stayed unmatched. Per germline, CDR1 SNHLY and CDR2 FYNNEI. CDR3 region: CASSGPLSGASQETQYF. DNA of the CDR3: TGTGCCAGCAGTGGGCCCCTTAGCGGGGCCTCCCAAGAGACCCAGTACTTC.

This chain joins TRBV27 and TRBJ2-7; TRBD2 matches at 9 bases. V lost 3 bases to trimming and J lost 3 bases; unmatched junction nucleotides: 6. This CDR3 is 15 amino acids long. Looked up from germline, CDR1 is MNHEY and CDR2 is SMNVEV (reference sequence). The DNA of the CDR3 is TGTGCCAGCAGTTTGGCGTCTAGCGGGATCTACGAGCAGTACTTC. Translated, it gives CASSLASSGIYEQYF.

V gene TRBV28 combines with J gene TRBJ2-1; D is undetermined. This CDR3 contains 14 residues. Germline V gene data show CDR1 as MDHEN and CDR2 as SYDVKM. Trimming removed 7 bases from V and 7 bases from J, with 17 bases in between. This CDR3 reads CASNGDLYLNEQFF. Here the CDR3 DNA reads TGTGCCAGCAATGGTGACTTGTACCTTAATGAGCAGTTCTTC.

The chain is built from TRBV6-5 and TRBJ1-1, with D possibly TRBD1 on 6 matching bases. Germline V CDR1 and CDR2: MNHEY, SVGAGI. The CDR3 totals 14 residues. Deletions cut 8 bases from V and 1 base from J, with 14 bases between. The CDR3 nucleotides read TGTGCCAGCTCCTACGGGACACCGAACACTGAAGCTTTCTTT. Amino acid sequence: CASSYGTPNTEAFF.

The gene calls are TRBV21-1 and TRBJ2-3; the tabulated D call, TRBD1, remains unverified against the DNA. TRBV21-1 is a known pseudogene. The length of the CDR3 is 15 residues. CDR3 nucleotide sequence: TGTGCCAGCAGCCCCCGCAGGCCGTGCGCAGATACGCAGTATTTT. Translating it yields CASSPRRPCADTQYF.

The chain is built from TRBV4-1 and TRBJ2-7, with 7 bases lining up with TRBD1. The germline gives CDR1 MGHRA, CDR2 YSYEKL. The CDR3 has 15 residues. Trimming at V came to 0 bases and at J to 5 bases, leaving 7 bases not matched to a gene. The CDR3 spells CASSQEQGRRDEQYF. Here the CDR3 DNA reads TGCGCCAGCAGCCAAGAACAGGGGCGGCGGGACGAGCAGTACTTC.

This clone has a handful of counts. This chain connects TRBV5-8 to TRBJ2-1, with D tentatively TRBD1 (6 bases). This CDR3 has 15 amino acids. The V gene's germline CDR1 is SGHTS and CDR2 YDEGEE. Trimming removed 1 base at V and 4 bases at J, with 12 bases between. CDR3 in DNA: TGTGCCAGCAGCTTGTTGGCAGGGGCATACAATGAGCAGTTCTTC. Translated, it gives CASSLLAGAYNEQFF.

The rearrangement links TRBV10-1 to TRBJ2-3; TRBD2 matches at 13 bases. V lost 8 bases to trimming and J lost 5 bases; unmatched junction nucleotides: 4. CDR3 length: 14 amino acids. Germline V CDR1 and CDR2: WNHNN, SYGVQD (reference sequence). The DNA of the CDR3 is TGCGCCAGCTCGAGACTAGCGGGAGGAGATACGCAGTATTTT. It yields the protein CASSRLAGGDTQYF.